These 8 T cell receptor beta chains were sequenced from one sample in a study of T cell repertoires in ileal Crohn's disease. Time point reported: inflamed ileum from the surgical specimen. Produced via immunoSEQ multiplex PCR; TCRdb's table is partial and in-frame only. The data hold 15,000 or so clones, with less than 80% observed a single time. Sequenced material: ileal tissue. All receptors come from an adult with Crohn's disease.

The chain uses TRBV6-1 and TRBJ1-1; tentative D call: TRBD1 (6 bases). Germline V lookup: CDR1 MNHNS, CDR2 SASEGT. V lost 6 bases and J lost 9, with 23 bases in between. The CDR3 covers 15 residues. The CDR3: CASRQARDTTIKAFF. In DNA form, the CDR3 reads TGTGCCAGCAGGCAAGCGAGGGACACTACCATTAAAGCTTTCTTT.

The chain combines TRBV18 with TRBJ1-1; 9 positions agree with TRBD1. CDR1 is KGHSH and CDR2 is LQKENI in the germline V gene. This CDR3 is built from 18 residues. The J segment lost 3 bases and the V segment lost 0 bases, leaving 11 bases of the junction unmatched. This CDR3 reads CASSPPAGTGNLYTEAFF. The CDR3 DNA follows: TGTGCCAGCTCACCACCGGCCGGGACAGGGAACTTATACACTGAAGCTTTCTTT.

V and J are TRBV11-2 and TRBJ1-1; no definite D call. Trimming stripped 0 bases from V and 3 bases from J, with 5 bases between. The CDR3 is made up of 13 amino acids. CDR1 and CDR2 from the germline V gene are SGHAT and FQNNGV. CDR3 sequence: CASSLDQYTEAFF. As DNA, the CDR3 is TGTGCCAGCAGCTTAGATCAGTACACTGAAGCTTTCTTT.

This rearrangement joins TRBV10-2 to TRBJ2-1; D remains unclear. The germline V gene has CDR1 WSHSY and CDR2 SAAADI. The CDR3 has 11 amino acids. Between the trimmed V and J ends, which lost 4 bases and 10 bases, there was a span of 8 bases. The CDR3 loop is CASSGNREQFF. The CDR3 DNA reads as TGCGCCAGCAGTGGGAATAGGGAGCAGTTCTTC.

The chain couples TRBV9 to TRBJ1-2, with D tentatively TRBD1 (5 bases). Germline V gene lookup returns CDR1 SGDLS and CDR2 YYNGEE. The V and J ends lost 0 bases and 4 bases respectively, with 13 bases between them. This CDR3 is built from 15 residues. CDR3 in DNA: TGTGCCAGCAGCGTAGGGGGAGGGACCGCCTATGGCTACACCTTC. Translating gives CASSVGGGTAYGYTF.

This clone has more than one count but fewer than ten. The chain recombines TRBV18 with TRBJ2-5; 10 bases align to TRBD2. With 0 bases clipped from V and 6 bases from J, the junction kept 1 base outside the gene matches. This CDR3 is built from 14 residues. Per the germline V gene, CDR1 is KGHSH and CDR2 is LQKENI. The CDR3 DNA is TGTGCCAGCTCACCACCGGGACTAGCGCAGACCCAGTACTTC. This translates into CASSPPGLAQTQYF.

This chain connects TRBV5-6 to TRBJ2-1; the match to TRBD2 covers 8 bases. The CDR3 totals 14 residues. Trimming at V came to 6 bases and at J to 5 bases, leaving 7 bases not matched to a gene. Germline CDR1 is SGHDT and CDR2 is YYEEEE. The CDR3 nucleotides are TGTGCCAGCATCGGGGGGGCAGGAAACAATGAGCAGTTCTTC. Translated, it gives CASIGGAGNNEQFF.

Only one count was recorded for this clone. The chain carries TRBV18 and TRBJ1-1; 9 bases line up with TRBD1. The CDR3 is 14 residues long. V shed 4 bases and J 3 bases; nucleotides not matched to a gene: 3. CDR1 is KGHSH, CDR2 LQKENI, per germline. The CDR3 sequence is CASSLGQGYTEAFF. As DNA, the CDR3 is TGTGCCAGCTCACTGGGACAGGGCTACACTGAAGCTTTCTTT.